This T cell receptor beta chain is drawn from a study of shared clonotypes between healthy human individuals. Study overall: In total, the donors were a couple of women and three men aged 18 to 49. Each donor's CD8 memory used one plate, CD8 naive two, each CD4 subset three.

Clones were read by immunoSEQ multiplex PCR, and TCRdb kept only the in-frame ones, dropping some. The sample carries around 690,000 clones, 90% recorded once. General study findings and limits: Investigators expected sequencing depth to affect clonotype sharing among donors.

This clone was observed a handful of times. No antigen is known for it. Adult Caucasians living in Nashville, Tennessee made up all of the donors. The V gene's germline CDR1 is GTSNPN and CDR2 SVGIG (reference sequence). V was clipped by 6 bases and J by 5 bases, with 13 bases between them. The CDR3 is 12 amino acids. The chain uses TRBV30 and TRBJ1-1, with a tentative D call TRBD1 (6 bases). Sequenced sample: memory CD8+ T cells from PBMCs. Documented subset: CD45RO+ cells pooled with CCR7-negative TemRA cells. This sequence was found in a man in his late teens or twenties in good health. Some clones in this sample may be carry-over from other donors' samples. The CDR3 DNA follows: TGTGCCTGTCCAGGGGCTGGAACTGAAGCTTTCTTT. This gives the protein CACPGAGTEAFF.